This T cell receptor (beta chain) originates from a study of cytomegalovirus exposure and HLA in healthy donors. Primers for the PCR totalled 60 Vbeta and 13 Jbeta. Profiling relied on immunoSEQ multiplex PCR, and the TCRdb table lists in-frame clones only, not all of them. This sample's clone table lists fewer than 75,000 clones. The source of this sequence is a boy aged 5-17 years in good health and CMV-seronegative. Sequencing was carried out using PBMCs.

This CDR3 reads CASGPGGRGGGEQYF. The CDR3 region has the DNA TGTGCCAGTGGCCCGGGGGGGAGGGGCGGAGGCGAGCAGTACTTC. J is TRBJ2-7 and V is TRBV19; 8 bases line up with TRBD2. Germline CDR1 LNHDA, CDR2 SQIVND (reference sequence). J gave up 6 bases and V 8 bases, and 15 bases lay outside the gene matches. The CDR3 is 15 residues long.